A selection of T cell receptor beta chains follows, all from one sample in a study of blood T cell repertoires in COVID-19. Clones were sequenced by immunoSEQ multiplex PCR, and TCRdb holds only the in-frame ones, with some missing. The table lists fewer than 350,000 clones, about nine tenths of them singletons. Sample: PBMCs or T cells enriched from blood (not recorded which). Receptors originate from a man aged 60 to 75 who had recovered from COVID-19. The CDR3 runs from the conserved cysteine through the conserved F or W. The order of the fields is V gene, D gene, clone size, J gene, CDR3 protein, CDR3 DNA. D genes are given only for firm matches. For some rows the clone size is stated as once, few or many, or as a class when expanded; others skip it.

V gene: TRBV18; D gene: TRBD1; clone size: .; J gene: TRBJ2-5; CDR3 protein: CASSPKGAETQYF; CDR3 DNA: TGTGCCAGCTCACCAAAGGGGGCAGAGACCCAGTACTTC
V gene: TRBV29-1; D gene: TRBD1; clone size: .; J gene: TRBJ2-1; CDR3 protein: CSTRTGTEQFF; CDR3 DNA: TGCAGCACACGGACAGGGACCGAGCAGTTCTTC
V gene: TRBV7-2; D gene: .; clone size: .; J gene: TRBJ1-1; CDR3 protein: CASSSRVGNTEAFF; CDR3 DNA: TGTGCCAGCAGCTCCAGGGTTGGGAACACTGAAGCTTTCTTT
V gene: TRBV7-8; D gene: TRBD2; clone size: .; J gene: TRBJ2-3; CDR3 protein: CASSSGLASFISDTQYF; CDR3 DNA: TGTGCCAGCAGCTCGGGACTAGCGTCTTTTATTTCAGATACGCAGTATTTT
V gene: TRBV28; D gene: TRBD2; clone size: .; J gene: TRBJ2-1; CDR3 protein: CASRASGRTLYNEQFF; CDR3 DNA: TGTGCCAGCAGAGCTAGCGGGAGGACCCTCTACAATGAGCAGTTCTTC
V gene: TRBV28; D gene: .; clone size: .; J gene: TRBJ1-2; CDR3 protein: CASSGTGFYVYGYTF; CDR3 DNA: TGTGCCAGCAGTGGAACAGGGTTCTACGTCTATGGCTACACCTTC
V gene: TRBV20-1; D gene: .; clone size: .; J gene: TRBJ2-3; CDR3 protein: CSPRTSNTQYF; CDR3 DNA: TGCAGTCCGAGAACTTCTAATACGCAGTATTTT
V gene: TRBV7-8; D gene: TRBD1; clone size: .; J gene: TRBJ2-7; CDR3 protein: CASSFGTGGYEQYF; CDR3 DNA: TGTGCCAGCAGCTTCGGGACAGGAGGCTACGAGCAGTACTTC
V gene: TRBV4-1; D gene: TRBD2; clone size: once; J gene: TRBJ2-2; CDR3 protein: CASSQGTSENTGELFF; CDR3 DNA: TGCGCCAGCAGCCAAGGTACTAGCGAGAACACCGGGGAGCTGTTTTTT
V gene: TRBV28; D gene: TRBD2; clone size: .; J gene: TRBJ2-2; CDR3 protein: CASSPLGAGGPTGELFF; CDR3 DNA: TGTGCCAGCAGTCCCCTCGGGGCGGGAGGGCCCACCGGGGAGCTGTTTTTT
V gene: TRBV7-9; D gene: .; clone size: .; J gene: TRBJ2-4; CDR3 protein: CASSLGTGLNIQYF; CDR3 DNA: TGTGCCAGCAGCTTAGGTACAGGGTTAAACATTCAGTACTTC
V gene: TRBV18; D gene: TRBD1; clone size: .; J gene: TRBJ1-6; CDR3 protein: CASSPPGGGSPLHF; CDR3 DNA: TGTGCCAGCTCACCACCAGGGGGCGGTTCACCCCTCCACTTT
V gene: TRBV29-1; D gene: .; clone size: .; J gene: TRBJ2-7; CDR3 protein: CSAFVDFGGYEQYF; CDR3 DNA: TGCAGCGCCTTCGTGGATTTCGGGGGATACGAGCAGTACTTC
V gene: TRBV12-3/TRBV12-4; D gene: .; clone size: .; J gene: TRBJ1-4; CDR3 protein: CASSFRRGEKLFF; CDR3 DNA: TGTGCCAGCAGTTTTCGGCGGGGTGAAAAACTGTTTTTT
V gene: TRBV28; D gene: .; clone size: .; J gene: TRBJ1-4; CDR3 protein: CASSDIVRGYGEKLFF; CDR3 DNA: TGTGCCAGCAGTGATATTGTCAGAGGGTATGGTGAAAAACTGTTTTTT
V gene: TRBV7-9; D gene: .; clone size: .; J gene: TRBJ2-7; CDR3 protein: CASSLVPVVPEQYF; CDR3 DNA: TGTGCCAGCAGCTTAGTCCCCGTAGTGCCCGAGCAGTACTTC
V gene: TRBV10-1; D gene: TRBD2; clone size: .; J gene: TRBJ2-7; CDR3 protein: CASSPAGENSYEQYF; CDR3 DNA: TGCGCCAGCAGTCCAGCGGGAGAAAACTCCTACGAGCAGTACTTC
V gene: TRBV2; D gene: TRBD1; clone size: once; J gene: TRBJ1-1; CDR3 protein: CASTSIGATGSEAFF; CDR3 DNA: TGTGCCAGCACCTCCATAGGGGCGACAGGGTCTGAAGCTTTCTTT
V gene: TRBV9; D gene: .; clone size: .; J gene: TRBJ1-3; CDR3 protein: CASSVGHHSGNTIYF; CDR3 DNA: TGTGCCAGCAGCGTTGGACACCACTCTGGAAACACCATATATTTT
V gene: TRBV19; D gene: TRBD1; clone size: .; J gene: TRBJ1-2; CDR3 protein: CASGDRAGYTF; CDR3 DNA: TGTGCCAGTGGGGACAGGGCGGGCTACACCTTC
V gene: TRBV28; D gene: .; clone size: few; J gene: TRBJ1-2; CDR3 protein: CASSLVGGGPNYGYTF; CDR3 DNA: TGTGCCAGCAGTTTAGTGGGAGGAGGGCCTAACTATGGCTACACCTTC
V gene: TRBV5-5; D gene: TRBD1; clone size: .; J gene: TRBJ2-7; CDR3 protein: CASSPDRARTYEQYF; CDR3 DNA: TGTGCCAGCAGCCCTGACAGGGCGCGGACCTACGAGCAGTACTTC
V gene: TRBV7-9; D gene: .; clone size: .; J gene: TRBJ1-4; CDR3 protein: CASSFSGLGSNEKLFF; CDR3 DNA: TGTGCCAGCAGCTTTTCAGGGTTGGGGTCTAATGAAAAACTGTTTTTT
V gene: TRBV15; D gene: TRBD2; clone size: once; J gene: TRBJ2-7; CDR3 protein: CATSGQKRERTYEQYF; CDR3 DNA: TGTGCCACCAGCGGCCAGAAGCGGGAGCGCACCTACGAGCAGTACTTC
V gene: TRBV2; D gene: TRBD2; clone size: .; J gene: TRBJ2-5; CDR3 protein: CASNTNRDGAGAQYF; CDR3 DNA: TGTGCCAGCAACACAAATAGGGACGGAGCGGGGGCCCAGTACTTC
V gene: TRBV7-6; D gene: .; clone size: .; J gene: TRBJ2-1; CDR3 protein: CASSLKRSSYNEQFF; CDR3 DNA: TGTGCCAGCAGCCTTAAAAGGAGCTCCTACAATGAGCAGTTCTTC
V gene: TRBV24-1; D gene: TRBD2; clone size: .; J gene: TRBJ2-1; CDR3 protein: CATSGGKTSGSYNEQFF; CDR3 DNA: TGTGCCACCAGCGGCGGCAAGACTAGCGGGAGTTACAATGAGCAGTTCTTC
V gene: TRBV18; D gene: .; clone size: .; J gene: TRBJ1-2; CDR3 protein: CASSPRQGPGYGYTF; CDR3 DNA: TGTGCCAGCTCACCAAGGCAGGGCCCAGGCTATGGCTACACCTTC
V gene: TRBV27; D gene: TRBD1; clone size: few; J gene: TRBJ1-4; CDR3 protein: CASSLTRTGTGVEKLFF; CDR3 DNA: TGTGCCAGCAGTTTAACGAGGACCGGGACAGGGGTTGAAAAACTGTTTTTT
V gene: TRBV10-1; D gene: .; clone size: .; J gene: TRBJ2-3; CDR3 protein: CASSDGTLEGTDTQYF; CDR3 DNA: TGCGCCAGCAGTGATGGGACACTCGAGGGCACAGATACGCAGTATTTT
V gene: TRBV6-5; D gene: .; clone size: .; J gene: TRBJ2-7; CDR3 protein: CASSYSRSVSSYEQYF; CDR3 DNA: TGTGCCAGCAGTTACTCGAGGTCGGTTAGCTCCTACGAGCAGTACTTC
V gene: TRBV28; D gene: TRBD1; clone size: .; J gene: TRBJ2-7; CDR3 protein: CASSLSDRFYEQYF; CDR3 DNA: TGTGCCAGCAGTCTCTCGGACAGGTTCTACGAGCAGTACTTC
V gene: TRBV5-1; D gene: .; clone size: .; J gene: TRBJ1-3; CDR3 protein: CASSLGGGGDSGNTIYF; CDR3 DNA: TGCGCCAGCAGCTTGGGCGGCGGAGGGGACTCTGGAAACACCATATATTTT
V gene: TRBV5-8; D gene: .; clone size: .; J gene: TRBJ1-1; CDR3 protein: CASSWGPAGATEAFF; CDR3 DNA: TGTGCCAGCAGCTGGGGGCCAGCCGGAGCCACTGAAGCTTTCTTT
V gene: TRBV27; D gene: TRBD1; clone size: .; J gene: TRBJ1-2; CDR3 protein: CASSSTGTGGSYGYTF; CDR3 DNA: TGTGCCAGCAGTTCGACCGGGACAGGGGGTTCTTATGGCTACACCTTC
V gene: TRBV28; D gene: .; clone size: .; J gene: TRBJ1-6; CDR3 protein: CASRRKESSPLHF; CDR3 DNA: TGTGCCAGCAGGCGGAAGGAGTCATCACCCCTCCACTTT
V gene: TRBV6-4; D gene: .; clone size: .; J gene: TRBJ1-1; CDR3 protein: CASRARGNTEAFF; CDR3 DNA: TGTGCCAGCAGAGCCAGAGGAAACACTGAAGCTTTCTTT
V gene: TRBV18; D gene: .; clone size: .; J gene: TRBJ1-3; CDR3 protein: CASSPFSGDAGNTIYF; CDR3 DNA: TGTGCCAGCTCACCCTTCTCGGGTGACGCTGGAAACACCATATATTTT
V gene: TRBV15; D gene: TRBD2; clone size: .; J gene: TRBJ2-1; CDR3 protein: CATSREIAGYRKNNEQFF; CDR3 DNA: TGTGCCACCAGCAGAGAGATAGCGGGATATAGGAAGAACAATGAGCAGTTCTTC